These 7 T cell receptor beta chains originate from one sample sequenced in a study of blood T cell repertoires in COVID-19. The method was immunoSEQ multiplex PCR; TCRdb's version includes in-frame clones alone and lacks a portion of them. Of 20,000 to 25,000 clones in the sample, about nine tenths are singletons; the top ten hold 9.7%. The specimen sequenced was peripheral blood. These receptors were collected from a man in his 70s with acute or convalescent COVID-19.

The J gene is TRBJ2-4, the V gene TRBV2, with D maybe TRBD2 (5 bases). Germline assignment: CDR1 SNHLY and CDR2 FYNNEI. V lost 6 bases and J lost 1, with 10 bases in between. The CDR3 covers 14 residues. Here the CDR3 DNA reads TGTGCCAGCAGGGCCGGGATGGCCAAAAACATTCAGTACTTC. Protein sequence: CASRAGMAKNIQYF.

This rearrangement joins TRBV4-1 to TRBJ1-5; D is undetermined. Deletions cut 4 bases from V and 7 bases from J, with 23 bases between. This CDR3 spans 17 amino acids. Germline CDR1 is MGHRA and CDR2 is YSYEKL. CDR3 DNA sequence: TGCGCCAGCAGCCCATTCGGAATCAGCACCTCGGGGCAGCCCCAGCATTTT. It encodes CASSPFGISTSGQPQHF.

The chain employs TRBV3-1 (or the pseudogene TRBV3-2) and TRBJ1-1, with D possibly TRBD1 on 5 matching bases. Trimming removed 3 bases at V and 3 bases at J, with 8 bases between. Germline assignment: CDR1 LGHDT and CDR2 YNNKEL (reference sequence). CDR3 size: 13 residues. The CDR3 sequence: CASSQGRDTEAFF. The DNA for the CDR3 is TGTGCCAGCAGCCAGGGCAGGGACACTGAAGCTTTCTTT.

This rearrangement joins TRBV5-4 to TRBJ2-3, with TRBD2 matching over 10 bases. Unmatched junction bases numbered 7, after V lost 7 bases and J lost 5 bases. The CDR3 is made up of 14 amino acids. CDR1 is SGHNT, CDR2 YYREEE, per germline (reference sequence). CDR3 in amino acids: CASVLAGDIDTQYF. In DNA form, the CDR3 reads TGTGCCAGCGTCCTAGCGGGAGACATAGATACGCAGTATTTT.

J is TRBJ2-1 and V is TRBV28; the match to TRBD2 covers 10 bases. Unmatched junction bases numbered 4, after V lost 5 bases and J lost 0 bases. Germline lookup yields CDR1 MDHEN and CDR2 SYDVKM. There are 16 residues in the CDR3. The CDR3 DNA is TGTGCCAGCAGTGGTGGGACTAGCGCCTCCTACAATGAGCAGTTCTTC. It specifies CASSGGTSASYNEQFF.

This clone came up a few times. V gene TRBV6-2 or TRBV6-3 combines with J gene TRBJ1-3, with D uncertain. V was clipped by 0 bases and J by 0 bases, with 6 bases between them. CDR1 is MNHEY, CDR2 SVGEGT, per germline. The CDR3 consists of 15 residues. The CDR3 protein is CASSYSPGSGNTIYF. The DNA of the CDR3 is TGTGCCAGCAGTTACTCGCCGGGCTCTGGAAACACCATATATTTT.

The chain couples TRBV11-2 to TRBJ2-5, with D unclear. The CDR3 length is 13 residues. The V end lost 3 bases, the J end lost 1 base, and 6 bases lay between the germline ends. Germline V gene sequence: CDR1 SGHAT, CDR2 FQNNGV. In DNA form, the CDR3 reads TGTGCCAGCAGCTTCAACAGCCAAGAGACCCAGTACTTC. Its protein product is CASSFNSQETQYF.